Following are 2 T cell receptor beta chains from one sample sequenced in a study of Ad26.COV2.S vaccination and SARS-CoV-2 variants. Treatment of the sample: roughly 18 received Ad26.COV2.S at low or high dose, single or two shots; about 5 received placebo; per-sample allocation not given. Day 63 after the first injection of vaccine or placebo was the sampling time. Generated by immunoSEQ multiplex PCR, the TCRdb table keeps only in-frame clones and is missing some. The table shows some 400,000 clones, with roughly 90% occurring only once. The material sequenced was peripheral blood, taken in a trial of Ad26.COV2.S vaccine versus placebo. These receptors all stem from a person aged 18-65 years who received the Ad26.COV2.S COVID-19 vaccine or a placebo.

This chain uses TRBV28 with TRBJ1-2; 7 bases agree with TRBD1. V lost 11 bases to trimming and J lost 3 bases; unmatched junction nucleotides: 6. The CDR3 is made up of 12 amino acids. CDR1 and CDR2 from the germline V gene are MDHEN and SYDVKM. CDR3 protein: CASGGPDYGYTF. For the CDR3, the DNA is TGTGCCTCAGGGGGACCAGACTATGGCTACACCTTC.

The chain employs TRBV6-4 and TRBJ2-3; D possibly corresponds to TRBD1 (6 bases). Germline V gene data show CDR1 as MRHNA and CDR2 as SNTAGT. With 4 bases removed from V and 1 base from J, the gap between germline ends came to 6 bases. The CDR3 consists of 13 residues. The CDR3 DNA reads as TGTGCCAGCAGTGGACAGGGCACAGATACGCAGTATTTT. It translates to CASSGQGTDTQYF.